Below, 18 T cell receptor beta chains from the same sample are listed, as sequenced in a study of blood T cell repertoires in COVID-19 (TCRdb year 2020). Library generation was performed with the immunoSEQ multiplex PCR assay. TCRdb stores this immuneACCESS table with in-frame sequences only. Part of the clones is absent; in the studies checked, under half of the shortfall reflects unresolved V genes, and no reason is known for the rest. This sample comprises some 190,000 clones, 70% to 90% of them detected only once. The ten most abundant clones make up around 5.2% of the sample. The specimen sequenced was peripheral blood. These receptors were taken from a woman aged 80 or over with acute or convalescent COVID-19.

CDR3 DNA: TGTGCCAGCAGCTTGGATTGGGGGGTGGCGTACACTGAAGCTTTCTTT. It yields the protein CASSLDWGVAYTEAFF. The rearrangement uses TRBV5-6 and TRBJ1-1, with a tentative D call TRBD1 (5 bases). The CDR3 runs to 16 residues. Germline CDR1 and CDR2: SGHDT and YYEEEE. Deletions cut 0 bases from V and 3 bases from J, with 15 bases between.

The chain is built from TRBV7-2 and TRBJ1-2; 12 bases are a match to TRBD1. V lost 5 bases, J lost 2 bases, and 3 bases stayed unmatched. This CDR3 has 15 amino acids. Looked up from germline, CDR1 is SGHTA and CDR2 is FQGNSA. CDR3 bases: TGTGCCAGCAGCACCGGGACAGGGGGCAACTATGGCTACACCTTC. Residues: CASSTGTGGNYGYTF.

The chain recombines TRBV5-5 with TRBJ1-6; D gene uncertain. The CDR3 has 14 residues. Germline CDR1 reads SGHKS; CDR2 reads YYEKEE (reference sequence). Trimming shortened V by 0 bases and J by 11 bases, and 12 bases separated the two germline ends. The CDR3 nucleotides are TGTGCCAGCAGCTTGGCCTCGGGAGGTGCACCCCTCCACTTT. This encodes CASSLASGGAPLHF.

CDR3 sequence: CASSIGQGAHTGELFF. CDR3 bases: TGTGCCAGTAGTATCGGGCAGGGGGCTCACACCGGGGAGCTGTTTTTT. This chain connects TRBV19 to TRBJ2-2; 8 positions agree with TRBD1. CDR3 length: 16 amino acids. Trimming cost V 3 bases and J 3 bases; bases outside gene matches: 6. CDR1 and CDR2 (germline): LNHDA, SQIVND (reference sequence).

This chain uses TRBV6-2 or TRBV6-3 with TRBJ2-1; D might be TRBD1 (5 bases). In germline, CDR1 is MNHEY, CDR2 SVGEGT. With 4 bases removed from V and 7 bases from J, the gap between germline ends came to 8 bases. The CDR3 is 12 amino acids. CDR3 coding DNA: TGTGCCAGCAGTTCCAGGGTAAATGAGCAGTTCTTC. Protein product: CASSSRVNEQFF.

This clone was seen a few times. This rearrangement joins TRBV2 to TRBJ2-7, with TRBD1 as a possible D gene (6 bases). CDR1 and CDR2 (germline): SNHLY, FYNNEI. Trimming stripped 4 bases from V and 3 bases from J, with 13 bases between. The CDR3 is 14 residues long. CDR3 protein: CASSVWTDLYEQYF. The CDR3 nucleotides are TGTGCCAGCAGTGTTTGGACAGACCTCTACGAGCAGTACTTC.

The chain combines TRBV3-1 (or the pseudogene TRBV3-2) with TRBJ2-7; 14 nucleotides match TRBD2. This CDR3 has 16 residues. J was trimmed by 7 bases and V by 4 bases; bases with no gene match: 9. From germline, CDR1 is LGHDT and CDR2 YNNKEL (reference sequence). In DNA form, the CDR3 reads TGTGCCAGCAGCCTTCGACTAGCGGGAGGGAAAGGTGAGCAGTACTTC. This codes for CASSLRLAGGKGEQYF.

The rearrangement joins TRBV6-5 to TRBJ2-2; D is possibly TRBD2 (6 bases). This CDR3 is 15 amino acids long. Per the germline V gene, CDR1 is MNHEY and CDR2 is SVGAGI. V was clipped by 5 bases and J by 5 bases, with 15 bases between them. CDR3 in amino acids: CASSMDGSKTGELFF. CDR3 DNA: TGTGCCAGCAGTATGGACGGGAGTAAGACCGGGGAGCTGTTTTTT.

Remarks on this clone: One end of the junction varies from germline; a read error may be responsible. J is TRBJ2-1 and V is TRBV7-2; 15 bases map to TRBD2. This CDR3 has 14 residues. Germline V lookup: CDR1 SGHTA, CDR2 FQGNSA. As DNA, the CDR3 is TGTGCCAGCAGCTCCCTCGGACTAGCGGGAGGGCCGATCTTC. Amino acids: CASSSLGLAGGPIF. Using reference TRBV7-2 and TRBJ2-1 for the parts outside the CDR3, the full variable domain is GAGVSQSPSNKVTEKGKDVELRCDPISGHTALYWYRQSLGQGLEFLIYFQGNSAPDKSGLPSDRFSAERTGGSVSTLTIQRTQQEDSAVYLCASSSLGLAGGPIFGPGTRLTVL.

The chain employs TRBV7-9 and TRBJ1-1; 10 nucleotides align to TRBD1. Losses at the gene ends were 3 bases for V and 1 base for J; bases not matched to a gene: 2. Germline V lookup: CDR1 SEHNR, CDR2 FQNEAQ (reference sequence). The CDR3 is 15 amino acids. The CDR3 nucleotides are TGTGCCAGCAGCTTTGGACAGGGGGGGAACACTGAAGCTTTCTTT. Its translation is CASSFGQGGNTEAFF.

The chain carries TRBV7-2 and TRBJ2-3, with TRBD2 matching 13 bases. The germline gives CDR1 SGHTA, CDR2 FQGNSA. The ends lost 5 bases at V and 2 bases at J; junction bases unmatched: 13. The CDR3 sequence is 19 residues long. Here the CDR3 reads CASSRPGLAGKGDTDTQYF. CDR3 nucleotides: TGTGCCAGCAGCAGGCCGGGACTAGCGGGAAAGGGGGACACAGATACGCAGTATTTT.

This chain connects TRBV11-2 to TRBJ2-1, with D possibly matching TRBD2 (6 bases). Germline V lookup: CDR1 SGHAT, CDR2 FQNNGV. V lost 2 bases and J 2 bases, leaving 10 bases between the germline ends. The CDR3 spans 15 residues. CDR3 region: CASSLRAGAYNEQFF. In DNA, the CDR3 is TGTGCCAGCAGCTTAAGAGCGGGCGCCTACAATGAGCAGTTCTTC.

Written as DNA, the CDR3 is TGTGCCAGCAGCTTCAAGACAGGGGCGCCCACCTACGAGCAGTACTTC. Encoded protein: CASSFKTGAPTYEQYF. The chain has TRBV7-2 and TRBJ2-7; 8 bases are shared with TRBD1. The CDR3 totals 16 residues. Germline CDR1 reads SGHTA; CDR2 reads FQGNSA. V was clipped by 3 bases and J by 2 bases; unmatched bases: 9.

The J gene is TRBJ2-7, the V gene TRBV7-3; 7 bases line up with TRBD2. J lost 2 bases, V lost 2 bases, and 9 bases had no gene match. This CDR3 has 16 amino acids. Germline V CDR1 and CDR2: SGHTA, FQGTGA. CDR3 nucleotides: TGTGCCAGCAGCTTATCTAGCGGTGGCGGCCCCTACGAGCAGTACTTC. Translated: CASSLSSGGGPYEQYF.

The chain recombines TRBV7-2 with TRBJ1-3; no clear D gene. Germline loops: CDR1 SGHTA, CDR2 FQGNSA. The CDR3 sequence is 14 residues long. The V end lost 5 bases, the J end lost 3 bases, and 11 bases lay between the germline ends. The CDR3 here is CASSARGSGNTIYF. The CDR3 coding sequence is TGTGCCAGCAGCGCTAGAGGGAGTGGAAACACCATATATTTT. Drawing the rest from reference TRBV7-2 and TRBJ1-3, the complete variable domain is GAGVSQSPSNKVTEKGKDVELRCDPISGHTALYWYRQSLGQGLEFLIYFQGNSAPDKSGLPSDRFSAERTGGSVSTLTIQRTQQEDSAVYLCASSARGSGNTIYFGEGSWLTVV.

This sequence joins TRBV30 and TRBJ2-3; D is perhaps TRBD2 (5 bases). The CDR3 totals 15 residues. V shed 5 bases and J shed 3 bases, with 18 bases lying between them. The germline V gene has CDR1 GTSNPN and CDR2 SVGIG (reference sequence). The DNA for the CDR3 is TGTGCCTGGTCCACCAAAGCGGTGGGGACAGATACGCAGTATTTT. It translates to CAWSTKAVGTDTQYF.

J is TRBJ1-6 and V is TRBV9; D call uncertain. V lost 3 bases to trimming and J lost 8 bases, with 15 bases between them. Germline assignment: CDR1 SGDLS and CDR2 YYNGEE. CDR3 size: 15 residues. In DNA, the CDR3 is TGTGCCAGCAGCGAAGGGAGGCAGAGTTATTCACCCCTCCACTTT. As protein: CASSEGRQSYSPLHF.

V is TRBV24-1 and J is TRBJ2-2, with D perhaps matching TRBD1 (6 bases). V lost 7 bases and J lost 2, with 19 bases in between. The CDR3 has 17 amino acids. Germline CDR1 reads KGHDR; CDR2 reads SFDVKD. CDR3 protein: CATRSRIGTSNTGELFF. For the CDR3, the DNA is TGTGCCACCAGGTCCCGTATCGGGACATCTAACACCGGGGAGCTGTTTTTT.